This T cell receptor (beta chain) was profiled in a study of T cells in Graves' hyperthyroidism and ophthalmopathy. With 3 bases clipped from V and 7 bases from J, the junction kept 9 bases outside the gene matches. Germline CDR1 reads MNHEY; CDR2 reads SMNVEV (reference sequence). The length of the CDR3 is 15 residues. The source material, RNA transcripts, was used to amplify TCR beta CDR3 regions. During a first-round RT-PCR of the TCR CDR3, the HTBI primer set was used. TCRdb passed the multiplex PCR reads through MiXCR, listing each CDR3 protein once. The sample carries about 250,000 distinct CDR3 sequences, 22% recorded once.

The chain couples TRBV27 to TRBJ2-1; 7 bases are shared with TRBD2. Sample: blood. The TCR was taken from a man aged 25-45 years with Graves' ophthalmopathy. For the CDR3, the DNA is TGTGCCAGCAGTTTTGACGCGGGAGATTTAAATGAGCAGTTCTTC. Its protein product is CASSFDAGDLNEQFF.